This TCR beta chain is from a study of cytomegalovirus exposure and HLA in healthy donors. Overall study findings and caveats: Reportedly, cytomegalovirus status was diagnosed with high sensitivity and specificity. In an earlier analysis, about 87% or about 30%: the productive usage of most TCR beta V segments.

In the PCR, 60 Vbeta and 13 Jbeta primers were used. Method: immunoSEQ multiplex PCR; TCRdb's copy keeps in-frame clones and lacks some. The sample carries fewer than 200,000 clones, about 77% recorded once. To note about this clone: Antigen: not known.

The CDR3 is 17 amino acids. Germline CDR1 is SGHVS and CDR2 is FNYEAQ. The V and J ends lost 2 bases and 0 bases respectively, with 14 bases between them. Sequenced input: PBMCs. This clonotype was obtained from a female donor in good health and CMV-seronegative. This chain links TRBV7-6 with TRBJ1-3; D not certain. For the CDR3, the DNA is TGTGCCAGCAGCTTAATTGGTCGACGGAGCTCTGGAAACACCATATATTTT. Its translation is CASSLIGRRSSGNTIYF.